Sequencing of this T cell receptor (beta chain) was carried out in a study of T cells after yellow fever vaccination. Trimming cost V 0 bases and J 4 bases; bases outside gene matches: 5. This CDR3 contains 16 residues. Germline lookup yields CDR1 MGHRA and CDR2 YSYEKL. Overall study findings and caveats: A large majority of primary-vaccination clones showed up again after the booster (approximately 95% CD4, about 90% CD8).

As concerns this clonotype: Its antigen is undetermined.

MiXCR, run by TCRdb on the 5' RACE reads, gives a single entry per CDR3 protein. Of about 73,000 distinct CDR3 sequences in the sample, 7.5% to 8% were seen once. The receptor was derived from a man between 25 and 39 years old who received the YFV17D yellow fever vaccine. The sequencing here drew on CD8+ T cells sorted from PBMCs, taken on the day of the yellow fever booster vaccination. The V and J genes are TRBV4-1 and TRBJ2-1; 8 bases line up with TRBD2. DNA for the CDR3: TGCGCCAGCAGCCAAGATCCGAGCGGGGGATACAATGAGCAGTTCTTC. It encodes CASSQDPSGGYNEQFF.